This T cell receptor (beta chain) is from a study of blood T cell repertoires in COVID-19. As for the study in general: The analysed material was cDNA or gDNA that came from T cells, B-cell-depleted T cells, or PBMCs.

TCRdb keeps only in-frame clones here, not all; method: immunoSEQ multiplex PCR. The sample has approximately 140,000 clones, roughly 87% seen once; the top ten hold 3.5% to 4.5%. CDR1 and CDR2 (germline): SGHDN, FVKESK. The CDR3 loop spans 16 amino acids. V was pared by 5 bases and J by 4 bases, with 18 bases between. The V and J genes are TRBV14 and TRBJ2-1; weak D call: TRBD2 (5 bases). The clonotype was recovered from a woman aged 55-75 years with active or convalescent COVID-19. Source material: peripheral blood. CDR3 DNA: TGTGCCAGCAGCTCCAGTCGGGGTACATTGTACAATGAGCAGTTCTTC. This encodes CASSSSRGTLYNEQFF.